This T cell receptor beta chain was sequenced in a study of T cell responses to AZD1222 COVID-19 vaccine. Only in-frame clones appear in the TCRdb table, and some are missing; sequencing was by immunoSEQ multiplex PCR. Of roughly 130,000 clones in the sample, 80% to 90% were seen once. V lost 4 bases and J lost 0, with 8 bases in between. This CDR3 has 14 amino acids. The germline V gene encodes CDR1 ENHRY and CDR2 SYGVKD. The clonotype originates from an adult in good health. The rearrangement uses TRBV10-3 and TRBJ2-3, with D hard to call. Sequenced here: peripheral blood, sampled on day 0 of AZD1222 vaccination. CDR3 in DNA: TGTGCCATCAGTGTAGGAGCTAGCACAGATACGCAGTATTTT. This sequence encodes CAISVGASTDTQYF.